Listed below are T cell receptor beta chains from one sample, sequenced in a study of Graves' ophthalmopathy and Graves' hyperthyroidism. TCRdb reprocessed the multiplex PCR reads with MiXCR, giving one entry per CDR3 protein. The data contain about 50,000 distinct CDR3 sequences, under 55% of them singletons. Sequencing was carried out using peripheral blood. These receptors originate from an adult woman with Graves' ophthalmopathy. CDR3s leave out the opening cysteine and the closing phenylalanine or tryptophan. Clone size is not always given. Where it is, it says once, few, many or a class for expanded clones.

size	J	V	CDR3
NA	TRBJ2-5	TRBV11-2	ACSILGRLGTQY
medium-sized	TRBJ1-2	TRBV9	ASSPRDGFYGYT
many	TRBJ2-7	TRBV20-1	SAPSGHDRGQGEQY
NA	TRBJ1-4	TRBV10-3	ATGTLRTYHEKLF
many	TRBJ2-3	TRBV7-7	ASSPRGTGEADTQY
medium-sized	TRBJ2-7	TRBV7-2	ASSRTSSGQY
NA	TRBJ2-2	TRBV2	ASSGDSRGELF
NA	TRBJ1-2	TRBV25-1	ASSASTFGVYGYT
many	TRBJ2-1	TRBV6-4	ASSDDNSYNEQF
medium-sized	TRBJ1-2	TRBV7-2	ASSIINYGYT
NA	TRBJ1-1	TRBV7-8	ASRKRGSEAF
NA	TRBJ2-5	TRBV7-2	ASSLARESGGFETQY